Listed below are T cell receptor beta chains from one sample, sequenced in a study of long-term antiretroviral therapy in people with HIV. TCRdb's copy holds only in-frame clones and misses some; the assay was immunoSEQ multiplex PCR. The table has more than 20,000 clones, approximately 84% seen once. This sample comprised unsorted PBMCs, obtained 1.8 years before starting antiretroviral therapy. These receptors were taken from a woman aged 30 to 39 with HIV. Each CDR3 is given with its conserved first and last residue. The order of the fields is J gene, clone size, D gene, V gene, CDR3 DNA, CDR3 protein. A D gene is named only where the DNA matches it firmly. A row's size may be missing; if present it is once, few, many or a size class.

j_gene: TRBJ1-5
abundance: once
d_gene: TRBD1
v_gene: TRBV10-3
CDR3nt: TGTGCCATCAGTGAGTCCAGGGGGCGCGACGATCAGCCCCAGCATTTT
CDR3aa: CAISESRGRDDQPQHF

j_gene: TRBJ1-2
abundance: once
d_gene: TRBD1
v_gene: TRBV5-6
CDR3nt: TGTGCCAGCAGCCGGGACCTAGACAGGGGGCTTGGCTACACCTTC
CDR3aa: CASSRDLDRGLGYTF

j_gene: TRBJ2-3
abundance: .
d_gene: TRBD2
v_gene: TRBV11-3
CDR3nt: TGTGCCAGCAGCTTAGGTACCAGCGGGGGGGCTGAAGATACGCAGTATTTT
CDR3aa: CASSLGTSGGAEDTQYF

j_gene: TRBJ2-3
abundance: .
d_gene: .
v_gene: TRBV5-1
CDR3nt: TGCGCCAGCAGCTTGGGAGGACGAGCGAATAATACGCAGTATTTT
CDR3aa: CASSLGGRANNTQYF

j_gene: TRBJ2-7
abundance: .
d_gene: TRBD1
v_gene: TRBV5-1
CDR3nt: TGCGCCAGCAGCAAACAGGGGGAATCCTACGAGCAGTACTTC
CDR3aa: CASSKQGESYEQYF

j_gene: TRBJ1-2
abundance: few
d_gene: .
v_gene: TRBV6-5
CDR3nt: TGTGCCAGCAGCCGCCAGCCCGACTATGGCTACACCTTC
CDR3aa: CASSRQPDYGYTF

j_gene: TRBJ1-6
abundance: .
d_gene: .
v_gene: TRBV4-1
CDR3nt: TGCGCCAGCAGCAGCCGTGGAGTGAATTCACCCCTCCACTTT
CDR3aa: CASSSRGVNSPLHF

j_gene: TRBJ1-4
abundance: .
d_gene: .
v_gene: TRBV5-1
CDR3nt: TGCGCCAGCTCCCTGGGCGTCACAGGGATCGGGGAAAAACTGTTTTTT
CDR3aa: CASSLGVTGIGEKLFF

j_gene: TRBJ2-1
abundance: .
d_gene: TRBD2
v_gene: TRBV11-3
CDR3nt: TGTGCCAGCAGCCCAGGGACTAGCGGGGGGAGCGCATCAGCATACAATGAGCAGTTCTTC
CDR3aa: CASSPGTSGGSASAYNEQFF

j_gene: TRBJ1-1
abundance: .
d_gene: .
v_gene: TRBV5-6
CDR3nt: TGTGCCAGCAGCTTTATATCGGACACTGAAGCTTTCTTT
CDR3aa: CASSFISDTEAFF

j_gene: TRBJ2-1
abundance: .
d_gene: TRBD2
v_gene: TRBV30
CDR3nt: TGTGCCTGGAGAGCGGGACTAGCGGGGGGACAGAACAATGAGCAGTTCTTC
CDR3aa: CAWRAGLAGGQNNEQFF

j_gene: TRBJ2-1
abundance: .
d_gene: TRBD2
v_gene: TRBV15
CDR3nt: TGTGCCACCAGCAGAGCCGGGACTAGCGCGAACAATGAGCAGTTCTTC
CDR3aa: CATSRAGTSANNEQFF

j_gene: TRBJ2-2
abundance: .
d_gene: TRBD2
v_gene: TRBV7-6
CDR3nt: TGTGCCAGCAGCTTAGCCCCTAGCGGGGGGGCCGGGGAGCTGTTTTTT
CDR3aa: CASSLAPSGGAGELFF

j_gene: TRBJ2-2
abundance: .
d_gene: .
v_gene: TRBV12-5
CDR3nt: TGTGCTAGTGGTTTTAACACCGGGGAGCTGTTTTTT
CDR3aa: CASGFNTGELFF

j_gene: TRBJ1-1
abundance: .
d_gene: TRBD1
v_gene: TRBV30
CDR3nt: TGTGCCTGGAGGACCAGGGGGCCCTCTGCTCTGAACACTGAAGCTTTCTTT
CDR3aa: CAWRTRGPSALNTEAFF

j_gene: TRBJ1-5
abundance: .
d_gene: .
v_gene: TRBV6-6
CDR3nt: TGTGCCAGCAGTTGGGGTTCGGTGGAGAATCAGCCCCAGCATTTT
CDR3aa: CASSWGSVENQPQHF

j_gene: TRBJ2-5
abundance: .
d_gene: .
v_gene: TRBV15
CDR3nt: TGTGCCACCAGACGACAGGAGTTGGGGGAGACCCAGTACTTC
CDR3aa: CATRRQELGETQYF

j_gene: TRBJ1-1
abundance: .
d_gene: .
v_gene: TRBV2
CDR3nt: TGTGCCAGCAGTACCCATTCGGTGGGAGCGTACACTGAAGCTTTCTTT
CDR3aa: CASSTHSVGAYTEAFF

j_gene: TRBJ1-3
abundance: .
d_gene: .
v_gene: TRBV18
CDR3nt: TGTGCCAGCTCACCAACTCGGGGAGGAGGGTTCAACACCATATATTTT
CDR3aa: CASSPTRGGGFNTIYF

j_gene: TRBJ2-2
abundance: .
d_gene: TRBD1
v_gene: TRBV5-1
CDR3nt: TGCGCCAGCAGCTCGAAGACAGGGGACGCCACCGGGGAGCTGTTTTTT
CDR3aa: CASSSKTGDATGELFF

j_gene: TRBJ1-6
abundance: .
d_gene: .
v_gene: TRBV12-5
CDR3nt: TGTGCTAGTGGACCCACAGGGAGCTCCTATAATTCACCCCTCCACTTT
CDR3aa: CASGPTGSSYNSPLHF

j_gene: TRBJ2-1
abundance: .
d_gene: .
v_gene: TRBV5-6
CDR3nt: TGTGCCAGCAGAATAACTGCACAAGGCTCCTACAATGAGCAGTTCTTC
CDR3aa: CASRITAQGSYNEQFF

j_gene: TRBJ2-1
abundance: .
d_gene: TRBD1
v_gene: TRBV9
CDR3nt: TGTGCCAGCAGCCCGCGACAGGGGGCCTACAATGAGCAGTTCTTC
CDR3aa: CASSPRQGAYNEQFF

j_gene: TRBJ1-2
abundance: few
d_gene: .
v_gene: TRBV29-1
CDR3nt: TGCAGCGTTGCCCAAACAGGGAGCTATGGCTACACCTTC
CDR3aa: CSVAQTGSYGYTF

j_gene: TRBJ2-5
abundance: .
d_gene: TRBD1
v_gene: TRBV27
CDR3nt: TGTGCCAGCAGTTCTGGGACAGGGGGCCTCCTGGAGACCCAGTACTTC
CDR3aa: CASSSGTGGLLETQYF

j_gene: TRBJ2-5
abundance: .
d_gene: .
v_gene: TRBV20-1
CDR3nt: TGCAGTGCTAGGATCGGCGAGACCCAGTACTTC
CDR3aa: CSARIGETQYF

j_gene: TRBJ2-2
abundance: .
d_gene: TRBD1
v_gene: TRBV5-1
CDR3nt: TGCGCCAGCACCTACAATCAGGGGGCGAACACCGGGGAGCTGTTTTTT
CDR3aa: CASTYNQGANTGELFF

j_gene: TRBJ2-7
abundance: .
d_gene: .
v_gene: TRBV25-1
CDR3nt: TGTGCCAGCAGTGAGGCCGGGGACGACTTCGAGCAGTACTTC
CDR3aa: CASSEAGDDFEQYF

j_gene: TRBJ2-2
abundance: .
d_gene: .
v_gene: TRBV7-2
CDR3nt: TGTGCCAGCAGCTTGGAGACCGGGGAGCTGTTTTTT
CDR3aa: CASSLETGELFF

j_gene: TRBJ2-3
abundance: .
d_gene: .
v_gene: TRBV4-2
CDR3nt: TGTGCCAGCAGGGGGGAGGGGGCAGCAGATACGCAGTATTTT
CDR3aa: CASRGEGAADTQYF

j_gene: TRBJ1-4
abundance: .
d_gene: .
v_gene: TRBV30
CDR3nt: TGTGCCTGGAGTGTGCGGCAGTTAAAACCGGAGAATGAAAAACTGTTTTTT
CDR3aa: CAWSVRQLKPENEKLFF

j_gene: TRBJ1-6
abundance: once
d_gene: TRBD1
v_gene: TRBV11-3
CDR3nt: TGTGCCAGCAGCCCTGGGACAGGCCGAAATTCACCCCTCCACTTT
CDR3aa: CASSPGTGRNSPLHF

j_gene: TRBJ2-7
abundance: .
d_gene: TRBD2
v_gene: TRBV10-2
CDR3nt: TGCGCCAGCAGTGAGTCCTGGCGGGGGGGCTACGAGCAGTACTTC
CDR3aa: CASSESWRGGYEQYF

j_gene: TRBJ1-2
abundance: once
d_gene: TRBD1
v_gene: TRBV5-1
CDR3nt: TGCGCCAGCCAGGCGACAGGGCAGACGGGCGGCTACACCTTC
CDR3aa: CASQATGQTGGYTF

j_gene: TRBJ2-3
abundance: .
d_gene: TRBD1
v_gene: TRBV5-6
CDR3nt: TGTGCCAGCAGCTCGCTCGCCCCGGGACAGAACACAGATACGCAGTATTTT
CDR3aa: CASSSLAPGQNTDTQYF

j_gene: TRBJ2-3
abundance: .
d_gene: .
v_gene: TRBV6-1
CDR3nt: TGTGCCATCTCCGACTCGGCAGTCCCAGATACGCAGTATTTT
CDR3aa: CAISDSAVPDTQYF

j_gene: TRBJ1-1
abundance: once
d_gene: .
v_gene: TRBV5-1
CDR3nt: TGCGCCAGCAGCTTGGGCTCGCTCCTTTCAGGGGATACCAACACTGAAGCTTTCTTT
CDR3aa: CASSLGSLLSGDTNTEAFF

j_gene: TRBJ1-5
abundance: .
d_gene: .
v_gene: TRBV6-5
CDR3nt: TGTGCCAGCAGTTACTCGAGGAAACACAATCAGCCCCAGCATTTT
CDR3aa: CASSYSRKHNQPQHF

j_gene: TRBJ2-5
abundance: .
d_gene: .
v_gene: TRBV28
CDR3nt: TGTGCCAGCAGTTTAGGGGGAGGGGGGAAAGAGACCCAGTACTTC
CDR3aa: CASSLGGGGKETQYF

j_gene: TRBJ1-6
abundance: .
d_gene: .
v_gene: TRBV6-5
CDR3nt: TGTGCCAGCAGTTACCAAGGAACGGATAATTCACCCCTCCACTTT
CDR3aa: CASSYQGTDNSPLHF

j_gene: TRBJ2-3
abundance: .
d_gene: TRBD2
v_gene: TRBV5-1
CDR3nt: TGCGCCAGCAGCCTAGCGGGGGCCCACACAGATACGCAGTATTTT
CDR3aa: CASSLAGAHTDTQYF

j_gene: TRBJ1-3
abundance: .
d_gene: .
v_gene: TRBV5-6
CDR3nt: TGTGCCAGCAGCTTTTCGGGTACCCGGTCTGGAAACACCATATATTTT
CDR3aa: CASSFSGTRSGNTIYF

j_gene: TRBJ2-3
abundance: .
d_gene: .
v_gene: TRBV7-9
CDR3nt: TGTGCCAGCAGTAATCCGGGACAACACACAGATACGCAGTATTTT
CDR3aa: CASSNPGQHTDTQYF

j_gene: TRBJ2-7
abundance: .
d_gene: .
v_gene: TRBV19
CDR3nt: TGTGCCAGTAGTACCTCCCTAGACACCTACGAGCAGTACTTC
CDR3aa: CASSTSLDTYEQYF

j_gene: TRBJ1-1
abundance: few
d_gene: .
v_gene: TRBV28
CDR3nt: TGTGCCAGCAGTTATCCCGGAGGGGCCACTGAAGCTTTCTTT
CDR3aa: CASSYPGGATEAFF

j_gene: TRBJ2-5
abundance: .
d_gene: .
v_gene: TRBV18
CDR3nt: TGTGCCAGCTCACCACTGCAGGGCGAGACCCAGTACTTC
CDR3aa: CASSPLQGETQYF

j_gene: TRBJ1-1
abundance: once
d_gene: .
v_gene: TRBV5-1
CDR3nt: TGCGCCAGCAGCTTGGGAGGGGGTTGGACTGAAGCTTTCTTT
CDR3aa: CASSLGGGWTEAFF

j_gene: TRBJ2-3
abundance: .
d_gene: .
v_gene: TRBV29-1
CDR3nt: TGCAGCGTTCACCGGGACAGCACAGATACGCAGTATTTT
CDR3aa: CSVHRDSTDTQYF

j_gene: TRBJ2-2
abundance: .
d_gene: .
v_gene: TRBV28
CDR3nt: TGTGCCAGCAGAACTACAGGGATGAACACCGGGGAGCTGTTTTTT
CDR3aa: CASRTTGMNTGELFF

j_gene: TRBJ2-6
abundance: .
d_gene: .
v_gene: TRBV5-1
CDR3nt: TGCGCCAGCAGCTTTTCCCCCTCTACTGGGGCCAACGTCCTGACTTTC
CDR3aa: CASSFSPSTGANVLTF

j_gene: TRBJ1-3
abundance: .
d_gene: .
v_gene: TRBV7-9
CDR3nt: TGTGCCAGCAGCTTAAGGGAGGTCGCTTCTGGAAACACCATATATTTT
CDR3aa: CASSLREVASGNTIYF

j_gene: TRBJ2-2
abundance: .
d_gene: TRBD1
v_gene: TRBV25-1
CDR3nt: TGTGCCAGCGGGGACAGTACCGGGGAGCTGTTTTTT
CDR3aa: CASGDSTGELFF

j_gene: TRBJ1-2
abundance: .
d_gene: TRBD1
v_gene: TRBV5-6
CDR3nt: TGTGCCAGCAGCGCGGGGACAGGGGGCGCCAAGCCCTATGGCTACACCTTC
CDR3aa: CASSAGTGGAKPYGYTF